This T cell receptor (beta chain) was recorded in a study of T cell repertoires in cytomegalovirus infection. Overall study: Alongside well-studied HLA-B-restricted CMV epitopes, recently identified HLA-C-restricted CMV epitopes were also used. An indication of both CMV infection and matching HLA type came from public TCR beta signatures.

MiXCR, applied by TCRdb to the reads, yields one record per CDR3 protein. The data show approximately 350,000 distinct CDR3 sequences, approximately 35% seen once. General study findings and limits: Dominant in the ex vivo response were TCR beta clonotypes restricted by HLA-C and specific for CMV.

The germline V gene has CDR1 LNHDA and CDR2 SQIVND (reference sequence). V was trimmed by 7 bases and J by 0 bases, leaving 13 bases between them. The CDR3 runs to 15 residues. Concerning this clonotype itself: Antigen unknown.

The TCR originated in a human donor in good health (CMV status not recorded). Some clones in this sample may be carry-over from other donors' samples. The chain employs TRBV19 and TRBJ1-3; D call uncertain. The material was cultured PBMCs, obtained from culture after CMV antigen stimulation. For the CDR3, the DNA is TGTGCCAGTAAGGAGGACCTCTACTCTGGAAACACCATATATTTT. Its translation: CASKEDLYSGNTIYF. Full variable domain (remainder filled in from reference TRBV19 and TRBJ1-3): DGGITQSPKYLFRKEGQNVTLSCEQNLNHDAMYWYRQDPGQGLRLIYYSQIVNDFQKGDIAEGYSVSREKKESFPLTVTSAQKNPTAFYLCASKEDLYSGNTIYFGEGSWLTVV.